The TCR beta chain under discussion was sequenced for a study of TIL therapy for anti-PD-1-resistant metastatic lung cancer. Study information: A few tumors were EGFR-mutant and two were ALK-rearranged. Findings of the study overall: Treatment-naive, never-smoker and oncogene-addicted patients were overrepresented in this highly selected cohort.

Described time point: pre-treatment sample, taken before nivolumab and TIL therapy. The CDR3 runs to 13 residues. V shed 3 bases and J shed 2 bases, with 7 bases lying between them. Germline-derived CDR1 and CDR2 are KGHSH and LQKENI. Regarding this clone: The antigen is not known.

This was the immunoSEQ v3 assay. The protocol was immunoSEQ multiplex PCR, while the TCRdb copy is restricted to in-frame clones and leaves out a portion. In the table there are about 59,000 clones, around four fifths of which are singletons. J is TRBJ2-5 and V is TRBV18; D unresolved. The sequenced sample was blood, obtained at baseline. The clonotype was recovered from a person aged 25-85 years with non-small cell lung cancer. As DNA, the CDR3 is TGTGCCAGCTCACCGAGGCAACAAGAGACCCAGTACTTC. It translates to CASSPRQQETQYF.